This T cell receptor (beta chain) originates from a study of T cell repertoires in cytomegalovirus infection. The overall study: Well-studied HLA-B-restricted CMV epitopes were used in the study alongside recently identified HLA-C-restricted ones. An indication of both CMV infection and matching HLA type came from public TCR beta signatures.

Of note for this clonotype: The antigen is unknown.

V was clipped by 4 bases and J by 0 bases, with 10 bases between them. The germline gives CDR1 DFQATT, CDR2 SNEGSKA (reference sequence). The length of the CDR3 is 15 residues. General study findings and limits: Dominating the ex vivo response were HLA-C-restricted CMV-specific TCR beta clonotypes. Adding up the frequency of public TCR beta families identified people who carried CMV plus the relevant HLA.

TCRdb passed the reads through MiXCR, listing each CDR3 protein once. Of some 350,000 distinct CDR3 sequences in the sample, 34% were seen once. This sample comprised cultured PBMCs, obtained from culture after CMV antigen stimulation. The clonotype was recovered from a human donor in good health (CMV status not recorded). Some clones in this sample may be carry-over from other donors' samples. The rearrangement links TRBV20-1 to TRBJ2-6; perhaps TRBD1 as D (5 bases). CDR3 bases: TGCAGTGCTATCAACAGGATCTCTGGGGCCAACGTCCTGACTTTC. Its protein is CSAINRISGANVLTF.